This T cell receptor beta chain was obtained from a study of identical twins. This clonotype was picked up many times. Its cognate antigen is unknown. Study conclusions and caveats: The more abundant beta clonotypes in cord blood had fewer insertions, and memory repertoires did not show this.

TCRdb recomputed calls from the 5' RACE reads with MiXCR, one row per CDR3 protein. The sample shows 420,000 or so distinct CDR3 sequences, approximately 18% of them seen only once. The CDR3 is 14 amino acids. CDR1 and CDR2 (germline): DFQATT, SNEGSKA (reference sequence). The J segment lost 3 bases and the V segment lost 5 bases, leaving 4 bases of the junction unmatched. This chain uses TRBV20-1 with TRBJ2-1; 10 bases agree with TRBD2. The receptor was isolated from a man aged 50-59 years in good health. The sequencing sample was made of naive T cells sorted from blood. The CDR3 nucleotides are TGCAGTGCTCCCGGACTAGCGGACTACAATGAGCAGTTCTTC. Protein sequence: CSAPGLADYNEQFF.